These 23 T cell receptor beta chains originate from one sample sequenced in a study of human T cells and chemical hapten exposure. Sample time point: patch test 2, 6 weeks after DPC sensitization. Treatment: therapeutic diphenylcyclopropenone sensitization with weekly scalp DPC. TCRdb itself ran the RACE reads through MiXCR, one entry per CDR3 protein. Among about 140,000 distinct CDR3 sequences listed, 10% to 15% were seen once. The sequenced sample was whole blood, obtained in connection with sensitization to the hapten diphenylcyclopropenone (DPC). Receptors were obtained from a woman between 45 and 60 years old with alopecia areata. Some clones in this sample may be carry-over from other donors' samples.

This clonotype was seen repeatedly, ten times or more. The chain recombines TRBV20-1 with TRBJ1-4, with 7 bases identical to TRBD1. The germline CDR1 and CDR2 sequences are DFQATT and SNEGSKA (reference sequence). V trimming: 3 bases; J trimming: 8 bases; junction bases outside the gene matches: 6. This CDR3 comprises 13 residues. The DNA of the CDR3 is TGCAGTGCTAGGGCCGACAGGGTCGAAAAACTGTTTTTT. The encoded protein is CSARADRVEKLFF.

This clonotype was detected only a few times. The chain combines TRBV20-1 with TRBJ2-7; D possibly corresponds to TRBD2 (6 bases). With 0 bases removed from V and 7 bases from J, the gap between germline ends came to 19 bases. The CDR3 totals 15 residues. CDR1 is DFQATT and CDR2 is SNEGSKA in the germline V gene (reference sequence). CDR3 protein: CSARDGGNPPGEQYF. The CDR3 DNA follows: TGCAGTGCTAGAGATGGCGGGAACCCCCCAGGGGAGCAGTACTTC.

In DNA form, the CDR3 reads TGCAGCGTTGAACTCCCCGGGACTAGCGGGAGCGCAGTTCGGGGGCAGTACTTC. Amino acid sequence: CSVELPGTSGSAVRGQYF. The chain employs TRBV29-1 and TRBJ2-7, with TRBD2 identical over 14 bases. V lost 2 bases to trimming and J lost 9 bases; unmatched junction nucleotides: 18. Germline V gene data show CDR1 as SQVTM and CDR2 as ANQGSEA. The CDR3 spans 18 residues.

The chain combines TRBV6-5 with TRBJ2-7, with D tentatively TRBD2 (5 bases). V was trimmed by 4 bases and J by 4 bases, leaving 14 bases between them. Germline values: CDR1 MNHEY, CDR2 SVGAGI. The CDR3 has 14 residues. CDR3 residues: CASSSGLGVYEQYF. The CDR3 nucleotides are TGTGCCAGCAGTTCCGGACTGGGCGTTTACGAGCAGTACTTC.

This clonotype was seen more than once but under ten times. V usage is TRBV12-3 or TRBV12-4 and J usage is TRBJ2-2; perhaps D is TRBD1 or TRBD2 (5 bases each). The CDR3 spans 15 residues. Trimming removed 3 bases from V and 6 bases from J, with 14 bases in between. The CDR3 loop reads CASSFPGSFAGELFF. The CDR3 DNA reads TGTGCCAGCAGTTTTCCAGGGAGCTTCGCCGGGGAGCTGTTTTTT.

This clonotype was observed a handful of times. The chain employs TRBV11-2 and TRBJ1-1; D is perhaps TRBD1 (6 bases). V gave up 5 bases and J gave up 1 base, with 14 bases separating them. The CDR3 runs 15 residues. Germline V gene sequence: CDR1 SGHAT, CDR2 FQNNGV. This CDR3 is CASSRAGGRNTEAFF. The CDR3 nucleotides are TGTGCCAGCAGCCGGGCGGGGGGCCGGAACACTGAAGCTTTCTTT.

In its sample, this clonotype was seen a few times. The chain links TRBV4-2 to TRBJ2-5; 7 bases are shared with TRBD2. CDR3 length: 16 amino acids. V dropped 0 bases and J dropped 2; count of bases not matched to a gene: 6. Per the germline V gene, CDR1 is LGHNA and CDR2 is YNFKEQ. CDR3 sequence (DNA): TGTGCCAGCAGCCAAGACCCTTTGCGGGAGCAAGAGACCCAGTACTTC. Its translation: CASSQDPLREQETQYF.

This clonotype was observed many times. This chain uses TRBV18 with TRBJ2-1; the match to TRBD2 covers 11 bases. J gave up 4 bases and V 3 bases, and 5 bases lay outside the gene matches. CDR3 length: 16 residues. Germline values: CDR1 KGHSH, CDR2 LQKENI. The CDR3 bases are TGTGCCAGCTCACCTTCACTAGCGGGAGAGTACAATGAGCAGTTCTTC. Its protein is CASSPSLAGEYNEQFF.

The genes are TRBV21-1 and TRBJ1-2; the table assigns TRBD1, which was not confirmed against the DNA. TRBV21-1 is labeled a pseudogene. CDR3 length: 15 amino acids. The CDR3: CASSIPGQSNYGYTF. The DNA of the CDR3 is TGTGCCAGCAGCATACCGGGACAGTCTAACTATGGCTACACCTTC.

At least ten counts were recorded for this clonotype. The chain carries TRBV6-5 and TRBJ2-3, with D perhaps being TRBD1 or TRBD2 (6 bases each). The V gene lost 9 bases and the J gene lost 0 bases, with 10 bases spanning the gap. This CDR3 is built from 13 residues. Germline-derived CDR1 and CDR2 are MNHEY and SVGAGI. The CDR3 is CASTGTSTDTQYF. The CDR3 region has the DNA TGTGCCAGTACAGGGACTAGCACAGATACGCAGTATTTT.

The rearrangement links TRBV7-9 to TRBJ2-2; D gene unclear. V lost 0 bases and J lost 9, with 2 bases in between. Germline V gene data show CDR1 as SEHNR and CDR2 as FQNEAQ (reference sequence). The CDR3 is 11 amino acids. CDR3 residues: CASSLAWELFF. In DNA form, the CDR3 reads TGTGCCAGCAGCTTAGCGTGGGAGCTGTTTTTT.

This clonotype was counted at least ten times. The J gene is TRBJ2-2, the V gene TRBV6-5, with a possible D match to TRBD2 (5 bases). Germline V gene data show CDR1 as MNHEY and CDR2 as SVGAGI. Trimming cost V 4 bases and J 7 bases, with 10 bases left between them. The CDR3 consists of 13 residues. CDR3 in DNA: TGTGCCAGCAGTTCGGGGTCTGGCGGGGAGCTGTTTTTT. Protein: CASSSGSGGELFF.

This clonotype was seen many times. The chain carries TRBV6-6 and TRBJ1-1; D possibly corresponds to TRBD1 (5 bases). Germline V gene data show CDR1 as MNHNY and CDR2 as SVGAGI (reference sequence). The CDR3 loop spans 13 amino acids. V dropped 0 bases and J dropped 4 bases, with 6 bases sitting between them. CDR3 region: CASSYSGGTEAFF. The CDR3 nucleotides read TGTGCCAGCAGTTACTCCGGGGGCACTGAAGCTTTCTTT.

The V call is TRBV29-1, the J call TRBJ1-1; weak D call: TRBD1 (5 bases). V was shortened by 4 bases and J by 3 bases, with 12 bases between the two germline ends. The CDR3 totals 13 residues. The V gene's germline CDR1 is SQVTM and CDR2 ANQGSEA. The CDR3 protein is CSVGGLGYTEAFF. In DNA form, the CDR3 reads TGCAGCGTTGGGGGACTCGGATACACTGAAGCTTTCTTT.

The chain combines TRBV14 with TRBJ2-7, with D uncertain. The germline CDR1 and CDR2 sequences are SGHDN and FVKESK. Trimming took 0 bases from V and 10 from J, leaving 10 bases between them. This CDR3 region has 12 residues. CDR3 DNA: TGTGCCAGCAGCCAAGATCGGGCCCACCAGTACTTC. This encodes CASSQDRAHQYF.

This clonotype was found many times. The chain joins TRBV7-2 to TRBJ2-2; D is uncertain. Germline V gene data show CDR1 as SGHTA and CDR2 as FQGNSA. Trimming removed 5 bases from V and 5 bases from J, with 3 bases in between. The CDR3 has 11 amino acids. CDR3 nucleotide sequence: TGTGCCAGCAGCCTAACCGGGGAGCTGTTTTTT. Its translation is CASSLTGELFF.

This sequence joins TRBV12-3 or TRBV12-4 and TRBJ2-7, with 10 bases fitting TRBD1. This CDR3 has 15 amino acids. V shed 5 bases and J 5 bases; nucleotides not matched to a gene: 9. Here the CDR3 DNA reads TGTGCCAGCAGTCCCGCGGGACAGGGGATCCACGAGCAGTACTTC. It yields the protein CASSPAGQGIHEQYF.

This clonotype occurred many times. The gene calls are TRBV6-2 or TRBV6-3 and TRBJ2-7, with D maybe TRBD2 (5 bases). The V end lost 2 bases, the J end lost 0 bases, and 8 bases lay between the germline ends. Germline CDR1 and CDR2: MNHEY and SVGEGT. This CDR3 comprises 14 residues. CDR3 sequence: CASSYLGDSYEQYF. DNA of the CDR3: TGTGCCAGCAGTTACCTCGGGGACTCCTACGAGCAGTACTTC.

This clonotype was counted many times. The rearrangement uses TRBV18 and TRBJ2-1; 10 bases fit TRBD1. This CDR3 is built from 15 residues. V was pared by 3 bases and J by 6 bases, with 5 bases of the junction left unmatched. In germline, CDR1 is KGHSH, CDR2 LQKENI. CDR3 nucleotide sequence: TGTGCCAGCTCACCTCGGACAGGGGGAGGCAATGAGCAGTTCTTC. Translation gives CASSPRTGGGNEQFF. Complete variable domain (other parts from reference TRBV18 and TRBJ2-1): NAGVMQNPRHLVRRRGQEARLRCSPMKGHSHVYWYRQLPEEGLKFMVYLQKENIIDESGMPKERFSAEFPKEGPSILRIQQVVRGDSAAYFCASSPRTGGGNEQFFGPGTRLTVL.

This clonotype was seen ten or more times. The chain has TRBV19 and TRBJ1-2; 12 bases are shared with TRBD1. The CDR3 covers 15 residues. J gave up 8 bases and V 6 bases, and 10 bases lay outside the gene matches. Germline V gives CDR1 LNHDA, CDR2 SQIVND (reference sequence). In nucleotides, the CDR3 is TGTGCCAGTAGACCCCAGGGACAGGGGGCGTCGGGCTACACCTTC. Protein product: CASRPQGQGASGYTF.

There are a few counts of this clonotype. V and J are TRBV6-5 and TRBJ2-7; 9 positions agree with TRBD1. V shed 5 bases and J 2 bases; nucleotides not matched to a gene: 10. This CDR3 spans 16 amino acids. The germline gives CDR1 MNHEY, CDR2 SVGAGI. CDR3 in DNA: TGTGCCAGCAGTGGGGGGACAGGGCGGGGCACCTACGAGCAGTACTTC. Encoded protein: CASSGGTGRGTYEQYF.

The CDR3 DNA reads TGTGCCAGCAGTTTATCAGGGGCGGACGGCTACGAGCAGTACTTC. Its translation is CASSLSGADGYEQYF. The chain employs TRBV28 and TRBJ2-7, with a possible D match to TRBD1 (6 bases). Trimming took off 1 base at V and 3 bases at J, with 13 bases between the two ends. The CDR3 loop spans 15 amino acids. Germline V gene lookup returns CDR1 MDHEN and CDR2 SYDVKM.

Many counts were recorded for this clonotype. This CDR3 reads CSARASGSYEQFF. DNA of the CDR3: TGCAGTGCTAGGGCTAGCGGGAGCTATGAGCAGTTCTTC. V usage is TRBV20-1 and J usage is TRBJ2-1; 10 bases fit TRBD2. Germline loops: CDR1 DFQATT, CDR2 SNEGSKA (reference sequence). The CDR3 has 13 residues. V lost 3 bases to trimming and J lost 8 bases; unmatched junction nucleotides: 4.